The T cell receptor beta chain described here comes from a study of CD8 T cells in Susac syndrome. Whole-study findings and limits: In total CD8+ repertoires, more than 15 Susac-specific public clones were found, and several in CD8+ TEMRA repertoires. It was acknowledged in the study that the number of individuals who were included in its TCR sequencing and HLA analysis was relatively small.

In its sample, this clonotype was seen once. Its antigen is not known. This CDR3 has 15 amino acids. Trimming cost V 0 bases and J 1 base; bases outside gene matches: 2. In germline, CDR1 is SGDLS, CDR2 YYNGEE. Random hexamers served to reverse transcribe roughly 0.45 to 1 ug RNA. Multiplex immunoSEQ PCR targeted 54 Vbeta and 13 Jbeta TCR beta segments. TCRdb re-called the immunoSEQ multiplex PCR reads through MiXCR, storing one row per CDR3 protein. This table holds 56,000 or so distinct CDR3 sequences, 95% found once. CD8+ and CD4+ T cells were negatively isolated; TEMRA cells were FACS-enriched. The clonotype comes from a human donor with Susac syndrome. The sequenced sample consisted of CD8+ T cells from PBMCs. This sequence joins TRBV9 and TRBJ1-1, with 8 bases lining up with TRBD1. Written as DNA, the CDR3 is TGTGCCAGCAGCGTAGCCGGACAGGGGAACACTGAAGCTTTCTTT. This codes for CASSVAGQGNTEAFF.